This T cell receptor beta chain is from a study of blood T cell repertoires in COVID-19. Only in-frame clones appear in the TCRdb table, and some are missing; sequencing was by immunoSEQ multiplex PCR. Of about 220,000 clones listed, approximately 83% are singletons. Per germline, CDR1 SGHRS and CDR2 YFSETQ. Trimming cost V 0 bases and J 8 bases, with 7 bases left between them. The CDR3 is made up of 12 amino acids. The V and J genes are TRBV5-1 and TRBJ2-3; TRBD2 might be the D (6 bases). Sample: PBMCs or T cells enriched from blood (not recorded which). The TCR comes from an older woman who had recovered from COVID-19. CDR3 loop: CASSLGRGTQYF. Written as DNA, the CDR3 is TGCGCCAGCAGCTTGGGGAGGGGTACGCAGTATTTT.